The clone carrying this T cell receptor (beta chain) has only a few counts. The data derive from a study of beta chain features in type 1 diabetes. Study background: Sorted cells numbering some 110 million were examined across all samples.

V was trimmed by 4 bases and J by 8 bases, leaving 11 bases between them. The CDR3 loop spans 12 amino acids. The germline CDR1 and CDR2 sequences are LGHNA and YSLEER. Every donor had blood drawn once into heparin, roughly 120 mL on average. Reverse transcribing all isolated RNA meant expressed TCRB transcripts were sequenced. Repertoires were generated with immunoSEQ multiplex PCR, while TCRdb's copy carries only in-frame clones and drops some. The sample records about 360,000 clones, roughly 12% being singletons. This sequence originates from a man aged 18 to 35 in good health. The rearrangement joins TRBV4-3 to TRBJ1-1; unclear D gene. What was sequenced was naive CD4+ T cells from blood. CDR3 nucleotides: TGCGCCAGCAGCCTCCGGCGGGAAGAAGCTTTCTTT. Translated, it gives CASSLRREEAFF.